Listed below are T cell receptor beta chains from one sample, sequenced in a study of blood T cell repertoires in COVID-19. Clones were read by immunoSEQ multiplex PCR, and TCRdb kept only the in-frame ones, dropping some. The data show more than 200,000 clones, roughly 80% seen once. Sequenced material: peripheral blood. These receptors came from an elderly woman with active or convalescent COVID-19. CDR3s include the opening cysteine and the closing phenylalanine or tryptophan. A D gene is named only where the DNA matches it firmly. Clone size is stated in some rows and not others, as once, few, many or a class when expanded.

TRBV12-3/TRBV12-4,.,.,TRBJ1-1,TGTGCCAGCGGGTCGGGGGGCGCAGCTTTCTTT,CASGSGGAAFF
TRBV6-2/TRBV6-3,TRBD2,.,TRBJ2-3,TGTGCCAGCAGTTACCTTGGTCATCTCATAGCGGGAGGGCCCGGAGATACGCAGTATTTT,CASSYLGHLIAGGPGDTQYF
TRBV6-5,.,.,TRBJ1-4,TGTGCCAGCAGTTACTCAGGGGGATTGGAGAAACTGTTTTTT,CASSYSGGLEKLFF
TRBV24-1,TRBD1,once,TRBJ2-1,TGTGCCACCAGTGATTCAGGGGGACCCTACAATGAGCAGTTCTTC,CATSDSGGPYNEQFF
TRBV3-1/TRBV3-2,TRBD1,once,TRBJ1-2,TGTGCCAGCAGCCAAACCGGGACAGGAAATGGCTACACCTTC,CASSQTGTGNGYTF
TRBV10-1,TRBD1,.,TRBJ1-2,TGCGCCAGCAGCTGGGACAGGAATTATGGCTACACCTTC,CASSWDRNYGYTF
TRBV30,.,.,TRBJ1-3,TGTGCCTGGAGTAACCAGGGGAGCGGTGGAGATTTT,CAWSNQGSGGDF
TRBV5-1,.,.,TRBJ2-7,TGCGCCAGCAATGATGCGAGCTCCTACGAGCAGTACTTC,CASNDASSYEQYF
TRBV5-1,TRBD1,.,TRBJ2-1,TGCGCCAGCAGCTTGGCCACAGGGGGCAACGCCTACAATGAGCAGTTCTTC,CASSLATGGNAYNEQFF
TRBV6-2/TRBV6-3,TRBD1,.,TRBJ1-2,TGTGCCAGCAGTTTGCCCCCGGGACAGGGGGAGAGCTACACCTTC,CASSLPPGQGESYTF
TRBV28,TRBD1,.,TRBJ2-5,TGTGCCACAGGTACAGGGGAGAGGACCCAGTACTTC,CATGTGERTQYF
TRBV12-3/TRBV12-4,TRBD1,.,TRBJ1-2,TGTGCCAGCAGAACCGGGACAGACACTGGCTACACCTTC,CASRTGTDTGYTF
TRBV18,TRBD2,.,TRBJ2-2,TGTGCCAGCTCACCGACTAGCGGGAGTACCGGGGAGCTGTTTTTT,CASSPTSGSTGELFF
TRBV15,.,.,TRBJ2-3,TGTGCCACCAGCACCAGGACAATCACAGATACGCAGTATTTT,CATSTRTITDTQYF
TRBV18,.,.,TRBJ1-5,TGTGCCAGCTCCGGAGGAGGGCCCTATAGCAATCAGCCCCAGCATTTT,CASSGGGPYSNQPQHF
TRBV12-3/TRBV12-4,.,.,TRBJ1-2,TGTGCCAGCAGTTTACCAGGGAACTATGGCTACACCTTC,CASSLPGNYGYTF
TRBV5-4,.,.,TRBJ2-3,TGTGCCAGCAGTTCGGGGTGGATGAGCACAGATACGCAGTATTTT,CASSSGWMSTDTQYF
TRBV4-1,.,.,TRBJ1-6,TGCGCCAGCAGCCAGGGGTCACAGGGTAATTCACCCCTCCACTTT,CASSQGSQGNSPLHF
TRBV18,.,.,TRBJ1-1,TGTGCCAGCTCACCACCGATGGGGGCAAACACTGAAGCTTTCTTT,CASSPPMGANTEAFF
TRBV6-6,.,.,TRBJ2-7,TGTGCCAGCAGATTCCGCAGGGAGGCCTACGAGCAGTACTTC,CASRFRREAYEQYF
TRBV12-5,TRBD1,.,TRBJ1-2,TGTGCTAGTGGTGGGACAGGGGGTCATGGCTACACCTTC,CASGGTGGHGYTF
TRBV12-3/TRBV12-4,TRBD1,.,TRBJ1-2,TGTGCCAGCAGTTTAGGACAGGGCAATGGCTACACCTTC,CASSLGQGNGYTF
TRBV28,TRBD2,.,TRBJ2-5,TGTGCCAGCAGTCTACTGGGGGGGAAAGAGACCCAGTACTTC,CASSLLGGKETQYF
TRBV27,TRBD1,.,TRBJ1-2,TGTGCCAGCAGTCCTAACACGGACAGGGCCCCCTATGGCTACACCTTC,CASSPNTDRAPYGYTF
TRBV5-1,TRBD2,.,TRBJ2-1,TGCGCCAGCAGCATAAGCGGGAGGGCCGGTGAGCAGTTCTTC,CASSISGRAGEQFF
TRBV7-9,TRBD1,.,TRBJ1-1,TGTGCCAGCACCCGACAGGGGGTTATCGGCACTGAAGCTTTCTTT,CASTRQGVIGTEAFF
TRBV7-9,.,.,TRBJ2-5,TGTGCCAGCAGCTTCCAGGGGGGAGAGACCCAGTACTTC,CASSFQGGETQYF
TRBV6-5,TRBD2,.,TRBJ2-7,TGTGCCAGCAGAACCGGACTAGCGGAAACCTACGAGCAGTACTTC,CASRTGLAETYEQYF
TRBV7-7,TRBD2,once,TRBJ2-1,TGTGCTAGCAGCTCAGGACTAGCGGGACTCTCCGGTGAGCAGTTCTTC,CASSSGLAGLSGEQFF
TRBV9,.,once,TRBJ1-1,TGTGCCAGCCCAACCTGGGGCTTAACAGGGCCCACTGAAGCTTTCTTT,CASPTWGLTGPTEAFF
TRBV5-1,TRBD2,.,TRBJ2-3,TGCGCCAGCAGCTTACCTAGCGGGGCTAGCACAGATACGCAGTATTTT,CASSLPSGASTDTQYF
TRBV6-2/TRBV6-3,.,.,TRBJ2-1,TGTGCCAGCAGCCGTTTATCGGAGCAGTTCTTC,CASSRLSEQFF
TRBV6-5,.,.,TRBJ1-2,TGTGCCAGCAGCCCCGCACGGGGGGGCTGGTATGGCTACACCTTC,CASSPARGGWYGYTF
TRBV19,.,few,TRBJ1-1,TGTGCCAGTAGTACAGGCTTAACTACTGAAGCTTTCTTT,CASSTGLTTEAFF
TRBV3-1/TRBV3-2,.,.,TRBJ1-3,TGTGCCAGCAGCCAAGGACAGACCAGAAACACCATATATTTT,CASSQGQTRNTIYF
TRBV4-1,TRBD2,.,TRBJ2-7,TGCGCCAGCAGCCAAGGGGGAGCGGGAGGCTACGAGCAGTACTTC,CASSQGGAGGYEQYF
TRBV2,TRBD1,.,TRBJ2-7,TGTGCCAGCATTAATCAGGGGGCGCAAAACTCCTACGAGCAGTACTTC,CASINQGAQNSYEQYF
TRBV5-1,.,.,TRBJ1-2,TGCGCCAGCAGCTTGGATACCGGGTTCAAAAATGGCTACACCTTC,CASSLDTGFKNGYTF
TRBV29-1,.,once,TRBJ1-2,TGCAGCGTTGATGTTTCAGGGATGCTCGGCTATGGCTACACCTTC,CSVDVSGMLGYGYTF
TRBV2,TRBD1,.,TRBJ2-7,TGTGCCAGCAGCCGGGACAGGGGGGTTGGGGAGCAGTACTTC,CASSRDRGVGEQYF
TRBV18,TRBD1,.,TRBJ2-1,TGTGCCAGCTCCCCCAACGAGGGGGCATTGGGTTATGAGCAGTTCTTC,CASSPNEGALGYEQFF
TRBV12-5,TRBD2,.,TRBJ2-3,TGTGCTAGTGGTTTGGCTAGCGGGACAGATACGCAGTATTTT,CASGLASGTDTQYF
TRBV21-1,.,.,TRBJ1-6,TGTGCCAGCATAGGGGCATATAATTCACCCCTCCACTTT,CASIGAYNSPLHF
TRBV7-9,.,.,TRBJ2-5,TGTGCCAGCAGCTTATACGCCCTACAAGAGACCCAGTACTTC,CASSLYALQETQYF
TRBV6-4,TRBD1,.,TRBJ1-2,TGTGCCAGCAGTACCGGGACAGGGGTTCTTACCTTC,CASSTGTGVLTF
TRBV11-3,.,many,TRBJ2-1,TGTGCCAGCAGCTTAGACCTAGGACGGGAGCATGAGCAGTTCTTC,CASSLDLGREHEQFF
TRBV29-1,TRBD1,.,TRBJ2-1,TGCAGCGTTGAAGATCGAGGGACAGGGATCGATGAGCAGTTCTTC,CSVEDRGTGIDEQFF
TRBV5-4,.,once,TRBJ2-2,TGTGCCAGCAGCTTCTCGGTTAACACCGGGGAGCTGTTTTTT,CASSFSVNTGELFF
TRBV19,.,many,TRBJ1-5,TGTGCCAGTAGTATTCGGCAGGGCAATCAGCCCCAGCATTTT,CASSIRQGNQPQHF
TRBV27,TRBD2,.,TRBJ2-1,TGTGCCAGCAGTTTTACTAGCGGCAATGAGCAGTTCTTC,CASSFTSGNEQFF